This T cell receptor (beta chain) was obtained from a study of early T cells in non-severe SARS-CoV-2 infection. Study in general: Bulk RNA from unsorted whole blood was sequenced; chains were unpaired.

CDR3 length: 13 residues. Germline values: CDR1 SGHTA, CDR2 FQGNSA. Trimming stripped 3 bases from V and 5 bases from J, with 8 bases between. Overall study findings and caveats: Matching against VDJdb likely underestimated virus-specific expansions, favoring anti-spike CD8.

In this sample, this clonotype turned up a few times. Its target is unknown. Researchers tagged individual cDNA molecules with unique molecular identifiers. Using its own MiXCR run on the 5' RACE reads, TCRdb lists one record per CDR3 protein. In the table there are approximately 57,000 distinct CDR3 sequences, roughly an eighth of which are singletons. Material: whole blood. The chain links TRBV7-2 to TRBJ1-5; D is undetermined. The sequence came from an adult who was a healthcare worker with PCR-confirmed SARS-CoV-2 infection or an uninfected control (not recorded which). The CDR3 DNA follows: TGTGCCAGCAGCTTTGACCGGGATCAGCCCCAGCATTTT. Protein: CASSFDRDQPQHF.